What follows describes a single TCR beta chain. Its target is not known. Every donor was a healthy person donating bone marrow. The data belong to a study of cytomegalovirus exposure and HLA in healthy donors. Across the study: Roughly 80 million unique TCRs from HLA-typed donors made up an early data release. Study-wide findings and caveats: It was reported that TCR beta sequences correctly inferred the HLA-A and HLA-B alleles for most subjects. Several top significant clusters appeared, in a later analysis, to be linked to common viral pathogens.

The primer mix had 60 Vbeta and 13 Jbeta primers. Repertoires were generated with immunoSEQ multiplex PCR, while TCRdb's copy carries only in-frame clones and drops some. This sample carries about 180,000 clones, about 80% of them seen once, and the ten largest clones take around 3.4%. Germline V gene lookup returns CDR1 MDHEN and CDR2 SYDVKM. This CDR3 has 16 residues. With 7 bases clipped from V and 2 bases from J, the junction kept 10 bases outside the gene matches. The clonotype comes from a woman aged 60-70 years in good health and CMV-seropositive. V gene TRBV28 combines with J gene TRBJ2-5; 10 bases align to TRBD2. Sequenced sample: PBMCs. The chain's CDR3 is CASIPGGLAPQETQYF. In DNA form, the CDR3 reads TGTGCCAGCATCCCAGGGGGACTAGCGCCACAAGAGACCCAGTACTTC.